Below, one TCR beta chain is given with its context. Its specificity is unknown. The data stem from a study of OX40 agonist ivuxolimab in advanced cancers. Study at large: Earlier treatment with anti-PD-1, anti-PD-L1 or anti-CTLA-4 was permitted, and about 40% had received some.

Study results and caveats: Partial responders treated at 0.1-3.0 mg/kg exhibited clonal expansion among the lowest measured.

Germline CDR1 ENHRY, CDR2 SYGVKD. CDR3 length: 14 residues. V was shortened by 3 bases and J by 12 bases, with 15 bases between the two germline ends. The method was immunoSEQ multiplex PCR; TCRdb's version includes in-frame clones alone and lacks a portion of them. The sample yields about 66,000 clones, approximately 82% seen once. This clonotype was sampled from an adult with an advanced solid tumor such as melanoma, head and neck, liver or kidney cancer. V usage is TRBV10-3 and J usage is TRBJ1-6, with D perhaps TRBD1 (6 bases). Sequences were derived from CD4+ or CD8+ T cells sorted from blood, sampled in a trial of the OX40 agonist ivuxolimab. CDR3 DNA sequence: TGTGCCATCAGTGAAGGCAGGGGATCCAGACCCCTCCACTTT. It codes for CAISEGRGSRPLHF.